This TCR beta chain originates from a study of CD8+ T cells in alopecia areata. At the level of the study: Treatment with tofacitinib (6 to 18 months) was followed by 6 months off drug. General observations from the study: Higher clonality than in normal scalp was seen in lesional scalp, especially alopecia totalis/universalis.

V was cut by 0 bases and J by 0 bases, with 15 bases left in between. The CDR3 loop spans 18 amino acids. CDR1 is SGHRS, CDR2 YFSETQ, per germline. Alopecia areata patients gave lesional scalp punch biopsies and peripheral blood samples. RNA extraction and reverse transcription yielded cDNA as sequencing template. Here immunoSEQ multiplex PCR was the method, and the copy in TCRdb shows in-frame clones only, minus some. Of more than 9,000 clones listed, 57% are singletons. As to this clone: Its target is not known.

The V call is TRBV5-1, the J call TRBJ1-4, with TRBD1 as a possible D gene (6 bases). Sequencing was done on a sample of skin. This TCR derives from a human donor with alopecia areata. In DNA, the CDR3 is TGCGCCAGCAGCTTGGATCCGGGACATCAAGCAACTAATGAAAAACTGTTTTTT. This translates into CASSLDPGHQATNEKLFF.